Listed below are T cell receptor beta chains from one sample, sequenced in a study of T cells of healthy individuals. TCRdb reprocessed the 5' RACE reads via MiXCR and lists one record per CDR3 protein. This table holds tens of thousands of distinct CDR3 sequences, roughly 14% found once. The receptors originated from a human donor in good health. Each CDR3 is given with its conserved first and last residue. D genes are given only for firm matches. Only part of the rows carry a size: once, few, many, or a class if the clone is expanded.

size: many; V: TRBV6-1; J: TRBJ1-4; D: NA; CDR3: CASRTSGMEKLFF; DNA: TGTGCCAGCAGGACATCGGGGATGGAAAAACTGTTTTTT
size: many; V: TRBV2; J: TRBJ2-7; D: NA; CDR3: CASRRDGHSYEQYF; DNA: TGTGCCAGCAGAAGGGACGGCCACTCCTACGAGCAGTACTTC
size: NA; V: TRBV4-1; J: TRBJ2-7; D: NA; CDR3: CASSQEGPGLSYEQYF; DNA: TGCGCCAGCAGCCAAGAGGGTCCGGGGCTCTCCTACGAGCAGTACTTC
size: NA; V: TRBV11-2; J: TRBJ2-1; D: TRBD2; CDR3: CASRRTSPVGYNEQFF; DNA: TGTGCCAGCAGGCGGACTAGCCCAGTAGGGTACAATGAGCAGTTCTTC
size: NA; V: TRBV7-9; J: TRBJ2-5; D: NA; CDR3: CASSLFGRQETQYF; DNA: TGTGCCAGCAGCTTATTTGGCCGTCAAGAGACCCAGTACTTC
size: many; V: TRBV7-2; J: TRBJ2-1; D: TRBD2; CDR3: CASSLAGGLAGGRSYNEQFF; DNA: TGTGCCAGCAGCTTAGCCGGGGGACTAGCGGGGGGGCGGTCCTACAATGAGCAGTTCTTC
size: NA; V: TRBV7-6; J: TRBJ2-2; D: NA; CDR3: CASSLISGDGELFF; DNA: TGTGCCAGCAGCTTAATCTCGGGGGACGGGGAGCTGTTTTTT
size: few; V: TRBV12-3/TRBV12-4; J: TRBJ2-7; D: TRBD1; CDR3: CASSSPAGTGVGYEQYF; DNA: TGTGCCAGCAGTTCTCCTGCCGGGACAGGAGTCGGATACGAGCAGTACTTC
size: NA; V: TRBV18; J: TRBJ2-3; D: TRBD1; CDR3: CASSKETGSTDTQYF; DNA: TGTGCCAGCTCGAAAGAGACAGGGAGCACAGATACGCAGTATTTT
size: NA; V: TRBV5-1; J: TRBJ2-1; D: NA; CDR3: CASSAVTTGSSYNEQFF; DNA: TGCGCCAGCAGCGCGGTTACCACAGGGAGCTCCTACAATGAGCAGTTCTTC
size: few; V: TRBV25-1; J: TRBJ1-3; D: NA; CDR3: CASKAGGNTIYF; DNA: TGTGCCAGTAAAGCAGGGGGAAACACCATATATTTT
size: NA; V: TRBV11-2; J: TRBJ2-5; D: TRBD2; CDR3: CASSFDAAGERKTQYF; DNA: TGTGCCAGCAGCTTTGATGCGGCGGGAGAAAGGAAGACCCAGTACTTC
size: many; V: TRBV11-2; J: TRBJ1-2; D: NA; CDR3: CASSSGRLRGYTF; DNA: TGTGCCAGCAGCTCCGGACGGTTAAGGGGATACACCTTC
size: NA; V: TRBV5-1; J: TRBJ2-3; D: NA; CDR3: CASSFGTDTQYF; DNA: TGCGCCAGCAGCTTCGGCACAGATACGCAGTATTTT
size: NA; V: TRBV5-4; J: TRBJ2-1; D: TRBD1; CDR3: CASSLGGTGGKNEQFF; DNA: TGTGCCAGCAGCTTAGGTGGGACAGGGGGCAAAAATGAGCAGTTCTTC
size: NA; V: TRBV10-3; J: TRBJ2-5; D: NA; CDR3: CAISEGAAVQETQYF; DNA: TGTGCCATCAGTGAAGGGGCGGCCGTACAAGAGACCCAGTACTTC
size: few; V: TRBV30; J: TRBJ2-2; D: NA; CDR3: CAWSVRALNTGELFF; DNA: TGTGCCTGGAGTGTCCGGGCCTTGAACACCGGGGAGCTGTTTTTT
size: few; V: TRBV5-1; J: TRBJ2-5; D: NA; CDR3: CASSLATGGTQETQYF; DNA: TGCGCCAGCAGCTTGGCTACGGGGGGCACTCAAGAGACCCAGTACTTC
size: once; V: TRBV9; J: TRBJ2-1; D: TRBD2; CDR3: CASSYSGGAQNEQFF; DNA: TGTGCCAGCAGCTATAGCGGGGGGGCTCAGAATGAGCAGTTCTTC
size: many; V: TRBV20-1; J: TRBJ2-3; D: TRBD2; CDR3: CSVIPSGRATDTQYF; DNA: TGCAGTGTTATACCTAGCGGGAGGGCCACAGATACGCAGTATTTT
size: many; V: TRBV18; J: TRBJ2-7; D: NA; CDR3: CASSPAQGGPYEQYF; DNA: TGTGCCAGCTCACCGGCGCAGGGGGGACCCTACGAGCAGTACTTC
size: NA; V: TRBV5-4; J: TRBJ2-7; D: TRBD1; CDR3: CASSLMTGLLYEQYF; DNA: TGTGCCAGCAGCCTCATGACAGGGCTTCTCTACGAGCAGTACTTC
size: many; V: TRBV7-2; J: TRBJ2-6; D: NA; CDR3: CASTLGGGPSSGANVLTF; DNA: TGTGCCAGCACCTTAGGGGGGGGGCCTTCTTCTGGGGCCAACGTCCTGACTTTC
size: few; V: TRBV10-1; J: TRBJ2-1; D: TRBD2; CDR3: CASSDVSGRYNEQFF; DNA: TGCGCCAGCAGTGATGTTAGCGGGAGGTACAATGAGCAGTTCTTC
size: few; V: TRBV2; J: TRBJ2-5; D: NA; CDR3: CASSEATSPYQETQYF; DNA: TGTGCCAGCAGTGAAGCTACGTCCCCGTACCAAGAGACCCAGTACTTC
size: NA; V: TRBV27; J: TRBJ1-1; D: NA; CDR3: CASSFSPPTTSGGPGEAFF; DNA: TGTGCCAGCAGTTTCTCTCCCCCCACCACCAGTGGGGGCCCGGGTGAAGCTTTCTTT
size: few; V: TRBV9; J: TRBJ1-5; D: TRBD1; CDR3: CASSPRTGKGSNQPQHF; DNA: TGTGCCAGCAGCCCCCGGACAGGGAAGGGTAGCAATCAGCCCCAGCATTTT
size: many; V: TRBV9; J: TRBJ2-6; D: NA; CDR3: CASSATTRPPITF; DNA: TGTGCCAGCAGCGCAACGACACGGCCTCCGATAACTTTC
size: few; V: TRBV20-1; J: TRBJ2-5; D: TRBD1; CDR3: CSARGRTGVGETQYF; DNA: TGCAGTGCCAGGGGGAGGACAGGGGTTGGAGAGACCCAGTACTTC
size: few; V: TRBV5-6; J: TRBJ1-5; D: NA; CDR3: CASSLVGGMGNQPQHF; DNA: TGTGCCAGCAGCTTGGTGGGTGGGATGGGAAATCAGCCCCAGCATTTT
size: many; V: TRBV6-2/TRBV6-3; J: TRBJ1-5; D: NA; CDR3: CASSTRQIYSNQPQHF; DNA: TGTGCCAGCAGTACCCGACAGATTTATAGCAATCAGCCCCAGCATTTT
size: NA; V: TRBV4-1; J: TRBJ2-5; D: NA; CDR3: CASGQEPGVGVKTQYF; DNA: TGCGCCAGCGGCCAAGAACCGGGGGTCGGGGTGAAGACCCAGTACTTC
size: many; V: TRBV4-2; J: TRBJ1-6; D: NA; CDR3: CASSQESRVRGDSPLHF; DNA: TGTGCCAGCAGCCAAGAAAGCCGTGTGCGGGGGGATTCACCCCTCCACTTT
size: medium-sized; V: TRBV7-8; J: TRBJ2-5; D: TRBD2; CDR3: CASSLDPSGGAGQETQYF; DNA: TGTGCCAGCAGCTTAGATCCTAGCGGGGGGGCAGGTCAAGAGACCCAGTACTTC
size: NA; V: TRBV4-1; J: TRBJ1-3; D: NA; CDR3: CASSQAREDTIYF; DNA: TGCGCCAGCAGCCAAGCCAGGGAGGACACCATATATTTT
size: few; V: TRBV3-1; J: TRBJ1-3; D: NA; CDR3: CASSQAFGTEYF; DNA: TGTGCCAGCAGCCAAGCGTTTGGGACGGAATATTTT
size: many; V: TRBV29-1; J: TRBJ1-5; D: NA; CDR3: CSVGVENNQPQHF; DNA: TGCAGCGTTGGTGTGGAGAACAATCAGCCCCAGCATTTT
size: many; V: TRBV12-3/TRBV12-4; J: TRBJ1-2; D: NA; CDR3: CASSLSNYGYTF; DNA: TGTGCCAGCAGTTTGAGTAACTATGGCTACACCTTC
size: many; V: TRBV10-3; J: TRBJ1-1; D: NA; CDR3: CATLIDPLTEAFF; DNA: TGTGCCACCCTGATCGATCCACTCACTGAAGCTTTCTTT
size: many; V: TRBV4-3; J: TRBJ2-7; D: TRBD2; CDR3: CASSQGSGSGYEQYF; DNA: TGCGCCAGCAGCCAGGGTAGCGGGAGTGGCTACGAGCAGTACTTC
size: few; V: TRBV6-6; J: TRBJ2-1; D: TRBD2; CDR3: CASSSPRLAGNNEQFF; DNA: TGTGCCAGCAGCTCACCCCGACTAGCGGGGAACAATGAGCAGTTCTTC
size: NA; V: TRBV12-3/TRBV12-4; J: TRBJ1-2; D: TRBD1; CDR3: CASSFTGARYGYTF; DNA: TGTGCCAGCAGTTTTACAGGGGCCCGCTATGGCTACACCTTC
size: many; V: TRBV4-1; J: TRBJ2-4; D: TRBD1; CDR3: CASSQDGPGQGKDIQYF; DNA: TGCGCCAGCAGCCAAGATGGCCCCGGACAGGGCAAAGACATTCAGTACTTC
size: NA; V: TRBV6-6; J: TRBJ2-2; D: NA; CDR3: CASSSGQNTGELFF; DNA: TGTGCCAGCAGTTCGGGACAGAACACCGGGGAGCTGTTTTTT
size: many; V: TRBV6-1; J: TRBJ2-5; D: NA; CDR3: CASGLNRQAQYF; DNA: TGTGCCAGCGGTTTGAACCGTCAGGCCCAGTACTTC
size: few; V: TRBV3-1; J: TRBJ2-7; D: NA; CDR3: CASSPLTGLEQYF; DNA: TGTGCCAGCAGCCCACTGACGGGGCTAGAGCAGTACTTC
size: NA; V: TRBV5-1; J: TRBJ2-3; D: TRBD2; CDR3: CASSSSGGGPSTDTQYF; DNA: TGCGCCAGCAGCTCCTCCGGGGGGGGGCCTAGCACAGATACGCAGTATTTT
size: NA; V: TRBV18; J: TRBJ1-3; D: TRBD1; CDR3: CASSRDSSGNTIYF; DNA: TGTGCCAGCTCACGGGACAGCTCTGGAAACACCATATATTTT
size: many; V: TRBV7-2; J: TRBJ2-7; D: TRBD1; CDR3: CASSRDRSLSYEQYF; DNA: TGTGCCAGCAGCCGGGACAGATCCTTATCCTACGAGCAGTACTTC
size: few; V: TRBV2; J: TRBJ2-7; D: TRBD2; CDR3: CASSEPVTSGRYEQYF; DNA: TGTGCCAGCAGTGAACCGGTGACTAGCGGGAGGTACGAGCAGTACTTC
size: few; V: TRBV19; J: TRBJ1-5; D: TRBD1; CDR3: CASSRWEGAHNQPQHF; DNA: TGTGCCAGTAGTAGGTGGGAGGGGGCGCATAATCAGCCCCAGCATTTT
size: few; V: TRBV4-3; J: TRBJ2-5; D: NA; CDR3: CASSQVWRGGEETQYF; DNA: TGCGCCAGCAGCCAAGTCTGGAGAGGGGGAGAAGAGACCCAGTACTTC
size: NA; V: TRBV20-1; J: TRBJ2-1; D: TRBD2; CDR3: CSARDVTSGVYNEQFF; DNA: TGCAGTGCTAGAGACGTGACTAGCGGGGTCTACAATGAGCAGTTCTTC
size: many; V: TRBV12-3/TRBV12-4; J: TRBJ2-3; D: TRBD2; CDR3: CASSSPTSGPPSDTQYF; DNA: TGTGCCAGCAGTTCGCCGACTAGCGGGCCCCCTTCAGATACGCAGTATTTT
size: many; V: TRBV7-7; J: TRBJ2-5; D: NA; CDR3: CASSKGLAQETQYF; DNA: TGTGCCAGCAGTAAAGGACTGGCACAAGAGACCCAGTACTTC